This passage covers 16 T cell receptor beta chains from one sample sequenced in a study of shared clonotypes between healthy human individuals. Generated by immunoSEQ multiplex PCR, the TCRdb table keeps only in-frame clones and is missing some. The data show millions of clones, with less than 95% seen just once and 1% to 1.3% held by the top ten. Naive CD8 cells comprised CD45RO-negative, CCR7-positively selected cells, excluding terminally differentiated effector memory CD45RA+ cells. What was sequenced was naive CD8+ T cells sorted from blood. The source of these receptors is a man younger than 35 in good health.

V and J are TRBV19 and TRBJ2-7, with a weak D call TRBD1 (6 bases). The V gene's germline CDR1 is LNHDA and CDR2 SQIVND (reference sequence). The CDR3 totals 14 residues. Trimming stripped 3 bases from V and 2 bases from J, with 11 bases between. Here the CDR3 DNA reads TGTGCCAGTAGTATTATGGACAGCGCCTACGAGCAGTACTTC. It translates to CASSIMDSAYEQYF.

A note on this clone: Different DNA sequences within this sample yield the same CDR3. V and J are TRBV7-9 and TRBJ2-5; tentative D call: TRBD1 (6 bases). The CDR3 has 13 amino acids. The V gene's germline CDR1 is SEHNR and CDR2 FQNEAQ (reference sequence). Trimming took off 3 bases at V and 1 base at J, with 6 bases between the two ends. The CDR3 nucleotides are TGTGCCAGCAGCTTGGACAGCCAAGAGACCCAGTACTTC. Its translation is CASSLDSQETQYF.

The chain joins TRBV11-2 to TRBJ2-3, with TRBD1 matching 7 bases. The ends lost 3 bases at V and 6 bases at J; junction bases unmatched: 6. This CDR3 spans 14 amino acids. Per germline, CDR1 SGHAT and CDR2 FQNNGV. The CDR3 DNA is TGTGCCAGCAGCTTCAGGGACAGTGCGGATACGCAGTATTTT. It is translated as CASSFRDSADTQYF.

V is TRBV7-6 and J is TRBJ1-2; 7 bases fit TRBD1. Germline-derived CDR1 and CDR2 are SGHVS and FNYEAQ. The length of the CDR3 is 14 residues. Trimming cost V 8 bases and J 4 bases; bases outside gene matches: 10. The CDR3 spells CASGTEGGVYGYTF. CDR3 in DNA: TGTGCCAGCGGTACGGAAGGGGGCGTCTATGGCTACACCTTC.

The rearrangement uses TRBV6-5 and TRBJ1-1; 8 positions match TRBD1. Trimming removed 6 bases from V and 4 bases from J; junction bases left unmatched: 10. The CDR3 totals 15 residues. CDR1 MNHEY and CDR2 SVGAGI come from the germline V gene. Here the CDR3 reads CASSLGQGHSTEAFF. The DNA for the CDR3 is TGTGCCAGCAGCTTAGGACAGGGTCACAGCACTGAAGCTTTCTTT.

CDR3 nucleotides: TGTGCCAGCAGCGGGGCCGGGACAGGGAACACTGAAGCTTTCTTT. This codes for CASSGAGTGNTEAFF. The J gene is TRBJ1-1, the V gene TRBV7-9, with TRBD1 identical over 8 bases. V trimming: 5 bases; J trimming: 1 base; junction bases outside the gene matches: 6. The CDR3 has 15 amino acids. CDR1 is SEHNR, CDR2 FQNEAQ, per germline (reference sequence).

This clone was seen only once. The J gene is TRBJ2-1, the V gene TRBV6-4; 9 positions agree with TRBD2. Germline CDR1 reads MRHNA; CDR2 reads SNTAGT. V shed 5 bases and J 8 bases; nucleotides not matched to a gene: 10. The CDR3 sequence is 15 residues long. CDR3 in amino acids: CASSNGLAFTDEQFF. In nucleotides, the CDR3 is TGTGCCAGCAGTAACGGACTAGCGTTTACGGATGAGCAGTTCTTC.

The sample holds one count of this clone. This rearrangement joins TRBV5-4 to TRBJ1-1; 11 nucleotides match TRBD1. This CDR3 is built from 15 residues. CDR1 is SGHNT, CDR2 YYREEE, per germline (reference sequence). V lost 4 bases to trimming and J lost 7 bases; unmatched junction nucleotides: 9. The CDR3 bases are TGTGCCAGCAGCCGTCAAGGACAGGGGGCGAGTGAAGCTTTCTTT. Its protein is CASSRQGQGASEAFF.

This sequence joins TRBV6-1 and TRBJ2-7; 7 bases fit TRBD1. The CDR3 runs 12 residues. CDR1 is MNHNS, CDR2 SASEGT, per germline. The trim removed 8 bases at V and 3 bases at J, leaving 4 bases unmatched. The CDR3 region is CASGTDYYEQYF. CDR3 nucleotides: TGTGCCAGCGGGACAGACTACTACGAGCAGTACTTC.

The chain links TRBV2 to TRBJ2-1, with unresolved D. The V end was cut by 3 bases, the J end by 7 bases, with 10 bases between. This CDR3 has 13 residues. Germline V gene sequence: CDR1 SNHLY, CDR2 FYNNEI. The DNA of the CDR3 is TGTGCCAGCAGTGACTTCTCGTCGAATGAGCAGTTCTTC. It specifies CASSDFSSNEQFF.

The rearrangement uses TRBV6-6 and TRBJ1-4; tentatively, D is TRBD1 (5 bases). CDR1 is MNHNY, CDR2 SVGAGI, per germline (reference sequence). V was shortened by 6 bases and J by 8 bases, with 19 bases between the two germline ends. The CDR3 spans 15 residues. CDR3 loop: CASSDEVGVGEKLFF. The CDR3 DNA reads TGTGCCAGCAGCGATGAAGTAGGGGTTGGGGAAAAACTGTTTTTT.

This chain connects TRBV28 to TRBJ2-1; D is uncertain. This CDR3 comprises 12 residues. Trimming shortened V by 7 bases and J by 10 bases, and 14 bases separated the two germline ends. Germline CDR1 and CDR2: MDHEN and SYDVKM. CDR3 in amino acids: CASKGLLMEQFF. Written as DNA, the CDR3 is TGTGCCAGCAAAGGGTTACTCATGGAGCAGTTCTTC.

CDR3 loop: CTSRGRGVCYGYTF. CDR3 sequence (DNA): TGCACCAGCCGGGGAAGGGGAGTTTGCTATGGCTACACCTTC. The V gene is TRBV1, the J gene TRBJ1-2. TRBV1 is noted as a pseudogene. The length of the CDR3 is 14 residues.

The chain couples TRBV7-2 to TRBJ1-2; D unresolved. Germline CDR1 reads SGHTA; CDR2 reads FQGNSA. V was shortened by 3 bases and J by 6 bases, with 11 bases between the two germline ends. CDR3 size: 13 residues. Here the CDR3 reads CASSFTVAHGYTF. DNA for the CDR3: TGTGCCAGCAGCTTTACGGTTGCACATGGCTACACCTTC.

The V and J genes are TRBV5-1 and TRBJ1-4, with 7 bases that match TRBD1. V lost 1 base to trimming and J lost 8 bases; unmatched junction nucleotides: 5. CDR1 is SGHRS and CDR2 is YFSETQ in the germline V gene. The CDR3 covers 14 residues. Here the CDR3 reads CASSLMGQMEKLFF. DNA of the CDR3: TGCGCCAGCAGCTTGATGGGACAGATGGAAAAACTGTTTTTT.

This chain connects TRBV7-9 to TRBJ2-3, with unresolved D. CDR1 and CDR2 from the germline V gene are SEHNR and FQNEAQ (reference sequence). The CDR3 sequence is 12 residues long. V was trimmed by 6 bases and J by 6 bases, leaving 10 bases between them. The CDR3 reads CASRSQGDTQYF. CDR3 coding DNA: TGTGCCAGCAGATCCCAAGGGGATACGCAGTATTTT.